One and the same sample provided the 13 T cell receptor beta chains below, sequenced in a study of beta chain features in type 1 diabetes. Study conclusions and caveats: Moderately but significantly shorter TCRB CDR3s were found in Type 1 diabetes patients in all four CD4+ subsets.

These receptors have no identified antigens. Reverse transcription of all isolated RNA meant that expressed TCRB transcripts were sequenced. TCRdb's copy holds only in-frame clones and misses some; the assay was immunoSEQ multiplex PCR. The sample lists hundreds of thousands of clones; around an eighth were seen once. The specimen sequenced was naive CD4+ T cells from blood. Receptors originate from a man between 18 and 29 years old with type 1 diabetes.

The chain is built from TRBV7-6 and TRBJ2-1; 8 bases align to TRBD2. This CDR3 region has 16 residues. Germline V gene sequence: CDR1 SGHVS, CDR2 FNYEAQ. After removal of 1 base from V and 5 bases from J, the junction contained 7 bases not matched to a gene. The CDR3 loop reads CASSLGASGPNNEQFF. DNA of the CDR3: TGTGCCAGCAGCTTAGGGGCTAGCGGGCCTAACAATGAGCAGTTCTTC.

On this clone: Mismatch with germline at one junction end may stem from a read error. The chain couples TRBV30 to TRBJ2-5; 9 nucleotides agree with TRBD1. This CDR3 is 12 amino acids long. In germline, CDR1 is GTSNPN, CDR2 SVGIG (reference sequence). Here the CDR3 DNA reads TGTGCCTGGACCCGACAGGGGGGCCCCATTCACTTC. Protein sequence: CAWTRQGGPIHF.

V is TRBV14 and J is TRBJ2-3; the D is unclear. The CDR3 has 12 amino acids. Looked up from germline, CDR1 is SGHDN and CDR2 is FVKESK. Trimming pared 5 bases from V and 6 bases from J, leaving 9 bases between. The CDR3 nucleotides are TGTGCCAGCAGCTTCAGTGCGGATACGCAGTATTTT. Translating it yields CASSFSADTQYF.

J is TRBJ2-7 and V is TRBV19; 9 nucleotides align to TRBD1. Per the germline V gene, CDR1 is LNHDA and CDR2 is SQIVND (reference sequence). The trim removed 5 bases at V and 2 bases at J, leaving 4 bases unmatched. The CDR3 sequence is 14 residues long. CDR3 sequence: CASSANRGPYEQYF. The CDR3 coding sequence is TGTGCCAGTAGTGCAAACAGGGGGCCCTACGAGCAGTACTTC. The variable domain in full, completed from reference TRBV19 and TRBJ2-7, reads DGGITQSPKYLFRKEGQNVTLSCEQNLNHDAMYWYRQDPGQGLRLIYYSQIVNDFQKGDIAEGYSVSREKKESFPLTVTSAQKNPTAFYLCASSANRGPYEQYFGPGTRLTVT.

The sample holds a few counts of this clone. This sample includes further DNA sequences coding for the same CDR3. This CDR3 is CASSLDQGYEQYF. The CDR3 nucleotides are TGCGCCAGCAGCTTGGATCAGGGCTACGAGCAGTACTTC. This sequence joins TRBV5-1 and TRBJ2-7; possibly TRBD1 for D (5 bases). The CDR3 runs to 13 residues. The germline CDR1 and CDR2 sequences are SGHRS and YFSETQ. Between the trimmed V and J ends, which lost 0 bases and 3 bases, there was a span of 7 bases.

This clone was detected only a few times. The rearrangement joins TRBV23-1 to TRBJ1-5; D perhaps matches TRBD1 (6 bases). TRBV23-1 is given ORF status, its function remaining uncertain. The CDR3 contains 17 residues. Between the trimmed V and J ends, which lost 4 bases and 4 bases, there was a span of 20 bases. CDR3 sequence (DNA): TGCGCCAGCAGTCCTCCCGACCCGGGACACGAGAATCAGCCCCAGCATTTT. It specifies CASSPPDPGHENQPQHF.

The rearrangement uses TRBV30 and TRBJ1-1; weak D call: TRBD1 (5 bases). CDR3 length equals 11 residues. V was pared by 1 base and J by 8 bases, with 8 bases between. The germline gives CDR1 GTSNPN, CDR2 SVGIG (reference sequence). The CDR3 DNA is TGTGCCTGGAGTGCCCGGACAGAAGCTTTCTTT. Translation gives CAWSARTEAFF.

CDR3 in amino acids: CASSTTGTGRYEQYF. CDR3 DNA sequence: TGTGCCAGTAGTACCACCGGGACAGGGAGGTACGAGCAGTACTTC. The chain has TRBV19 and TRBJ2-7; 9 bases map to TRBD1. The germline V gene encodes CDR1 LNHDA and CDR2 SQIVND (reference sequence). The CDR3 has 15 amino acids. The V gene end was trimmed by 4 bases and the J gene end by 4 bases; junction bases not matched to a gene: 8.

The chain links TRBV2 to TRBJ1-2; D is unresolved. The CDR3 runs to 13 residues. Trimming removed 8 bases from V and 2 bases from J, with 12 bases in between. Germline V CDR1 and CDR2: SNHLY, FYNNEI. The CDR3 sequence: CASPPGKNYGYTF. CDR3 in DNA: TGTGCCAGCCCTCCCGGCAAGAACTATGGCTACACCTTC. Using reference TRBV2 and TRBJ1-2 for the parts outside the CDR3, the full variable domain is EPEVTQTPSHQVTQMGQEVILRCVPISNHLYFYWYRQILGQKVEFLVSFYNNEISEKSEIFDDQFSVERPDGSNFTLKIRSTKLEDSAMYFCASPPGKNYGYTFGSGTRLTVV.

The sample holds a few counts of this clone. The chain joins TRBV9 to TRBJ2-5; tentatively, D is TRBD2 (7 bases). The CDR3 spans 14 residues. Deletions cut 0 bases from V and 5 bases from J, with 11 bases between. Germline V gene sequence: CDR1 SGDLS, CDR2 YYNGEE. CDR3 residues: CASSVDAGAETQYF. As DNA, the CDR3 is TGTGCCAGCAGCGTAGACGCGGGGGCGGAGACCCAGTACTTC. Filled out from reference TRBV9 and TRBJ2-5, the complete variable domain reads DSGVTQTPKHLITATGQRVTLRCSPRSGDLSVYWYQQSLDQGLQFLIQYYNGEERAKGNILERFSAQQFPDLHSELNLSSLELGDSALYFCASSVDAGAETQYFGPGTRLLVL.

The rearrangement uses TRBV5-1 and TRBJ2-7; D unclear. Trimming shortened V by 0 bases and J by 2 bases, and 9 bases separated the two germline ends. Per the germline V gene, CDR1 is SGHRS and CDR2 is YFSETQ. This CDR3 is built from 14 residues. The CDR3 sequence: CASSLGHQTYEQYF. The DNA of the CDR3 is TGCGCCAGCAGCTTGGGACATCAGACCTACGAGCAGTACTTC.

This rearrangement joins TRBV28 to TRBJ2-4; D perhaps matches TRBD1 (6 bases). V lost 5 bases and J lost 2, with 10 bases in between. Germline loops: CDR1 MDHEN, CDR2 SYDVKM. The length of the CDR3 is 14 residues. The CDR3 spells CASSIGQPKNIQYF. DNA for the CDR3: TGTGCCAGCAGTATCGGACAGCCCAAAAACATTCAGTACTTC. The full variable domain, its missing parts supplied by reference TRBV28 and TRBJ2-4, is DVKVTQSSRYLVKRTGEKVFLECVQDMDHENMFWYRQDPGLGLRLIYFSYDVKMKEKGDIPEGYSVSREKKERFSLILESASTNQTSMYLCASSIGQPKNIQYFGAGTRLSVL.

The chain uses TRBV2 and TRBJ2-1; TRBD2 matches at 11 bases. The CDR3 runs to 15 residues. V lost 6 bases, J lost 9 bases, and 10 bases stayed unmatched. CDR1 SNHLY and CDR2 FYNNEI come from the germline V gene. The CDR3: CASRRLAGGPSEQFF. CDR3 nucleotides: TGTGCCAGCAGGAGGTTAGCGGGAGGGCCTAGTGAGCAGTTCTTC.